Listed here are 21 T cell receptor beta chains from one sample, sequenced in a study of blood T cell repertoires in COVID-19. The assay was immunoSEQ multiplex PCR, and TCRdb's table has in-frame clones only and misses some. The sample includes under 250,000 clones, 75% to 90% of them seen just once. The specimen was PBMCs or T cells enriched from blood (not recorded which). Source of these receptors: a woman aged 18-29 years in a cohort exposed to, infected with or recovered from COVID-19 (not recorded which).

The genes are TRBV2 and TRBJ1-2; TRBD1 matches at 9 bases. In germline, CDR1 is SNHLY, CDR2 FYNNEI. With V trimmed by 6 bases and J by 4 bases, 6 bases remained unmatched. CDR3 length: 14 residues. The CDR3 loop is CASRYTGGGYGYTF. In DNA, the CDR3 is TGTGCCAGCAGGTATACAGGGGGCGGCTATGGCTACACCTTC.

The genes are TRBV7-2 and TRBJ2-2, with a possible D match to TRBD1 (5 bases). Per the germline V gene, CDR1 is SGHTA and CDR2 is FQGNSA. The CDR3 runs 17 residues. Trimming stripped 3 bases from V and 3 bases from J, with 17 bases between. CDR3 sequence reads: CASSLYRSLDDTGELFF. In nucleotides, the CDR3 is TGTGCCAGCAGCTTGTACAGGTCCCTTGATGACACCGGGGAGCTGTTTTTT.

The chain recombines TRBV7-3 with TRBJ2-7; a possible D gene is TRBD1 (6 bases). Germline V gives CDR1 SGHTA, CDR2 FQGTGA. CDR3 length: 15 amino acids. Trimming shortened V by 5 bases and J by 3 bases, and 17 bases separated the two germline ends. The CDR3 reads CASSPTGSQDYEQYF. For the CDR3, the DNA is TGTGCCAGCAGCCCTACAGGGTCACAGGACTACGAGCAGTACTTC.

This chain connects TRBV11-2 to TRBJ2-2; 7 nucleotides align to TRBD2. This CDR3 is built from 16 residues. Germline CDR1 is SGHAT and CDR2 is FQNNGV. The V segment lost 3 bases and the J segment 1 base; nucleotides outside the gene matches: 5. The CDR3 protein is CASSFQASGNTGELFF. DNA of the CDR3: TGTGCCAGCAGCTTCCAGGCTAGCGGGAACACCGGGGAGCTGTTTTTT.

The V call is TRBV5-4, the J call TRBJ1-4; the D gene is possibly TRBD1 (5 bases). Germline V gene sequence: CDR1 SGHNT, CDR2 YYREEE (reference sequence). This CDR3 comprises 16 residues. V lost 4 bases and J 2 bases, leaving 15 bases between the germline ends. The CDR3 region is CASSDQGRGTNEKLFF. The CDR3 DNA reads TGTGCCAGCAGCGATCAGGGACGGGGGACTAATGAAAAACTGTTTTTT.

The rearrangement links TRBV3-1 (or the pseudogene TRBV3-2) to TRBJ1-4, with D possibly matching TRBD1 (5 bases). CDR3 size: 15 residues. Trimming cost V 0 bases and J 4 bases, with 9 bases left between them. Per the germline V gene, CDR1 is LGHDT and CDR2 is YNNKEL (reference sequence). CDR3 DNA sequence: TGTGCCAGCAGCCAAGACGCAGGACATAATGAAAAACTGTTTTTT. Translated, it gives CASSQDAGHNEKLFF.

The CDR3 DNA reads as TGTGCCAGCACCGAGACCAGCGCGAGCTCCTACAATGAGCAGTTCTTC. The encoded protein is CASTETSASSYNEQFF. This sequence joins TRBV11-3 and TRBJ2-1; D is undetermined. The CDR3 length is 16 residues. The V and J ends lost 7 bases and 0 bases respectively, with 16 bases between them. Germline V gives CDR1 SGHNT, CDR2 YENEEA.

The rearrangement uses TRBV7-3 and TRBJ2-2; the D gene is possibly TRBD1 (6 bases). The length of the CDR3 is 15 residues. Germline V gene data show CDR1 as SGHTA and CDR2 as FQGTGA. Trimming removed 4 bases at V and 5 bases at J, with 14 bases between. The CDR3 spells CASSSKQGRTGELFF. For the CDR3, the DNA is TGTGCCAGCAGCTCTAAACAGGGTCGAACCGGGGAGCTGTTTTTT.

In its sample, this clone was seen a few times. This chain connects TRBV24-1 to TRBJ1-5; 8 bases line up with TRBD1. CDR3 length equals 18 residues. The V and J ends lost 6 bases and 0 bases, in that order; junction bases with no gene match: 12. CDR1 is KGHDR and CDR2 is SFDVKD in the germline V gene. CDR3 coding DNA: TGTGCCACCAGTCACCCGGGACAGGTTAAGGGTAGCAATCAGCCCCAGCATTTT. It codes for CATSHPGQVKGSNQPQHF.

The chain recombines TRBV7-8 with TRBJ1-6, with a possible D match to TRBD1 (5 bases). CDR3 length equals 15 residues. Deletions cut 4 bases from V and 10 bases from J, with 17 bases between. Germline CDR1 reads SGHVS; CDR2 reads FQNEAQ. The CDR3 region is CASSSGKRGRSPLHF. The CDR3 nucleotides read TGTGCCAGCAGCTCAGGAAAGCGGGGCCGGTCACCCCTCCACTTT.

The chain couples TRBV5-1 to TRBJ2-7; 7 nucleotides match TRBD2. CDR1 and CDR2 from the germline V gene are SGHRS and YFSETQ. The CDR3 runs to 13 residues. The J segment lost 6 bases and the V segment lost 4 bases, leaving 7 bases of the junction unmatched. CDR3 residues: CASSRASGGEQYF. The CDR3 nucleotides are TGCGCCAGCAGCAGGGCTAGCGGAGGCGAGCAGTACTTC.

V usage is TRBV7-6 and J usage is TRBJ1-6; D possibly corresponds to TRBD1 (6 bases). Trimming removed 5 bases at V and 5 bases at J, with 13 bases between. CDR1 SGHVS and CDR2 FNYEAQ come from the germline V gene. The CDR3 is 15 residues long. The CDR3 DNA is TGTGCCAGCAGCCCGTTACAGGGAGATAATTCACCCCTCCACTTT. This sequence encodes CASSPLQGDNSPLHF.

This sequence joins TRBV14 and TRBJ1-1; D unclear. Germline CDR1 is SGHDN and CDR2 is FVKESK. The CDR3 is 13 residues long. The V end was cut by 2 bases, the J end by 1 base, with 5 bases between. CDR3 DNA: TGTGCCAGCAGCCAATCTAGGAACACTGAAGCTTTCTTT. Translation: CASSQSRNTEAFF.

Turning to this clone: This specimen includes other DNA sequences encoding the same CDR3. The V and J genes are TRBV18 and TRBJ1-1, with a weak D call TRBD1 (6 bases). Trimming shortened V by 3 bases and J by 6 bases, and 8 bases separated the two germline ends. Germline CDR1 and CDR2: KGHSH and LQKENI. This CDR3 spans 12 amino acids. The CDR3 region is CASSPQGSEAFF. CDR3 bases: TGTGCCAGCTCACCGCAGGGGTCTGAAGCTTTCTTT.

The chain is built from TRBV2 and TRBJ1-5; 7 bases match TRBD1. The germline V gene has CDR1 SNHLY and CDR2 FYNNEI. The J segment lost 6 bases and the V segment lost 7 bases, leaving 6 bases of the junction unmatched. The CDR3 contains 13 residues. CDR3 sequence: CASMASGGQPQHF. CDR3 sequence (DNA): TGTGCCAGCATGGCTTCAGGGGGTCAGCCCCAGCATTTT.

The J gene is TRBJ2-1, the V gene TRBV5-4; the D gene is possibly TRBD2 (5 bases). CDR1 and CDR2 (germline): SGHNT, YYREEE (reference sequence). The CDR3 has 13 amino acids. With 2 bases removed from V and 10 bases from J, the gap between germline ends came to 13 bases. The DNA for the CDR3 is TGTGCCAGCAGCTTAGTGGGAGAAGGAGAGCAGTTCTTC. Translation gives CASSLVGEGEQFF.

This chain joins TRBV6-5 and TRBJ1-6; 8 nucleotides line up with TRBD1. In germline, CDR1 is MNHEY, CDR2 SVGAGI. This CDR3 is 13 amino acids long. J gave up 10 bases and V 5 bases, and 4 bases lay outside the gene matches. CDR3 in amino acids: CASSKDRESPLHF. The DNA of the CDR3 is TGTGCCAGCAGTAAGGACAGGGAATCACCCCTCCACTTT.

The chain employs TRBV28 and TRBJ1-6; D remains unclear. The CDR3 runs 13 residues. Trimming removed 8 bases at V and 10 bases at J, with 15 bases between. CDR1 and CDR2 (germline): MDHEN, SYDVKM. The CDR3 sequence is CASLLAPGSPLHF. In DNA form, the CDR3 reads TGTGCCAGCCTACTCGCCCCAGGATCACCCCTCCACTTT.

V is TRBV9 and J is TRBJ1-2; the D gene is possibly TRBD1 (6 bases). The CDR3 loop spans 14 amino acids. Trimming took off 2 bases at V and 3 bases at J, with 11 bases between the two ends. Germline V lookup: CDR1 SGDLS, CDR2 YYNGEE. CDR3 nucleotide sequence: TGTGCCAGCAGCGTCTCGACAGGAGACTATGGCTACACCTTC. Amino acid sequence: CASSVSTGDYGYTF.

The V and J genes are TRBV5-1 and TRBJ2-3; D is undetermined. CDR1 is SGHRS and CDR2 is YFSETQ in the germline V gene. The V gene lost 0 bases and the J gene lost 1 base, with 18 bases spanning the gap. This CDR3 comprises 18 residues. The CDR3 here is CASSLAHSSRQRTDTQYF. The CDR3 DNA reads as TGCGCCAGCAGCTTGGCCCATTCATCGAGACAACGCACAGATACGCAGTATTTT.

The chain employs TRBV27 and TRBJ2-5; D unresolved. CDR1 and CDR2 (germline): MNHEY, SMNVEV (reference sequence). The CDR3 extends over 13 amino acids. The V end was cut by 2 bases, the J end by 4 bases, with 8 bases between. The CDR3 bases are TGTGCCAGCAGTTTACTGCTAGGAGAGACCCAGTACTTC. Protein: CASSLLLGETQYF.